The sequence of this TCR beta chain was determined in a study of T cells after yellow fever vaccination. CDR1 and CDR2 from the germline V gene are LGHNA and YSLEER. CDR3 length: 17 residues. The J segment lost 8 bases and the V segment lost 0 bases, leaving 11 bases of the junction unmatched. This clonotype was detected many times. Using its own MiXCR run on the 5' RACE reads, TCRdb lists one record per CDR3 protein. The sample includes under 150,000 distinct CDR3 sequences, around 15% of them seen just once. The sequenced sample was CD8+ T cells sorted from PBMCs, obtained 5 days after the yellow fever booster vaccination. The chain carries TRBV4-3 and TRBJ2-1, with 9 bases lining up with TRBD2. This clonotype was sampled from a young man who received the YFV17D yellow fever vaccine. The CDR3, as DNA: TGCGCCAGCAGCCAAGATGCCCCTGGCGGGGGGGTCTATGAGCAGTTCTTC. It yields the protein CASSQDAPGGGVYEQFF.